The 23 T cell receptor beta chains reported below all come from one sample, sequenced in a study of T-cell reconstitution after alpha-beta-depleted transplantation in children. TCRbeta library construction was performed incorporating unique molecular identifiers. MiXCR, applied by TCRdb to the PCR reads, yields one record per CDR3 protein. The sample has 250,000 to 400,000 distinct CDR3 sequences, around 25% seen once. The sequencing used PBMCs, mostly from graft donor cells, collected 180 days after TCRalphabeta/CD19-depleted stem cell transplant. Source of these receptors: a male patient between 10 and 17 years old who had a stem cell transplant for acute lymphoblastic leukemia, so the T cells may come from the graft donor.

This clonotype was counted only a few times. This rearrangement joins TRBV12-3 or TRBV12-4 to TRBJ1-1, with 7 bases identical to TRBD1. CDR3 size: 17 residues. V was pared by 3 bases and J by 3 bases, with 13 bases of the junction left unmatched. The CDR3 loop is CASSFPGTVRTYTEAFF. DNA of the CDR3: TGTGCCAGCAGTTTCCCCGGGACAGTTAGGACTTACACTGAAGCTTTCTTT.

The J gene is TRBJ2-5, the V gene TRBV7-3, with 10 bases aligning to TRBD1. Looked up from germline, CDR1 is SGHTA and CDR2 is FQGTGA. This CDR3 region has 17 residues. Unmatched junction bases numbered 14, after V lost 5 bases and J lost 5 bases. This CDR3 reads CASSHSPGTGDLETQYF. DNA for the CDR3: TGTGCCAGCAGCCATTCTCCCGGGACAGGGGATTTGGAGACCCAGTACTTC.

This clonotype was counted a few times. V is TRBV4-1 and J is TRBJ1-2; maybe TRBD1 (6 bases). The V and J ends lost 3 bases and 0 bases respectively, with 17 bases between them. The CDR3 extends over 17 amino acids. CDR1 and CDR2 (germline): MGHRA, YSYEKL. CDR3 protein: CASSHGILGHPNYGYTF. CDR3 DNA sequence: TGCGCCAGCAGCCATGGAATCCTGGGACACCCTAACTATGGCTACACCTTC.

This rearrangement joins TRBV4-1 to TRBJ1-5; the D is unclear. Germline loops: CDR1 MGHRA, CDR2 YSYEKL. The germline V and J ends were trimmed by 3 bases and 0 bases, with 9 bases remaining between them. The CDR3 is made up of 15 amino acids. The DNA for the CDR3 is TGCGCCAGCAGCCACAGAGATTATAGCAATCAGCCCCAGCATTTT. Protein product: CASSHRDYSNQPQHF.

This clonotype was seen only a few times. The chain is built from TRBV20-1 and TRBJ2-5; D is possibly TRBD2 (6 bases). Trimming removed 1 base at V and 7 bases at J, with 10 bases between. This CDR3 contains 12 residues. Germline V gene sequence: CDR1 DFQATT, CDR2 SNEGSKA (reference sequence). The DNA for the CDR3 is TGCAGTGCTAGAGCCTTGGGGGGGACCCAGTACTTC. This codes for CSARALGGTQYF.

This clonotype was counted only a few times. V and J are TRBV5-1 and TRBJ2-7, with 9 nucleotides matching TRBD1. Germline-derived CDR1 and CDR2 are SGHRS and YFSETQ. The CDR3 is 14 amino acids. J was trimmed by 3 bases and V by 4 bases; bases with no gene match: 5. DNA for the CDR3: TGCGCCAGCAGCGCTACAGGGGGCGGCTACGAGCAGTACTTC. Protein: CASSATGGGYEQYF.

This clonotype was picked up many times. The rearrangement joins TRBV5-1 to TRBJ2-1, with TRBD1 matching 10 bases. The CDR3 has 17 residues. The junction had 9 bases not matched to a gene; V was cut back by 2 bases and J by 4 bases. Looked up from germline, CDR1 is SGHRS and CDR2 is YFSETQ. Here the CDR3 reads CASSLFYKGQGYNEQFF. CDR3 DNA: TGCGCCAGCAGCTTATTCTATAAGGGACAGGGGTACAATGAGCAGTTCTTC. The entire variable domain, with the rest obtained from reference TRBV5-1 and TRBJ2-1, is as follows: KAGVTQTPRYLIKTRGQQVTLSCSPISGHRSVSWYQQTPGQGLQFLFEYFSETQRNKGNFPGRFSGRQFSNSRSEMNVSTLELGDSALYLCASSLFYKGQGYNEQFFGPGTRLTVL.

This chain connects TRBV19 to TRBJ2-3; D may match TRBD1 or TRBD2 (5 bases each). This CDR3 is 14 amino acids long. Germline-derived CDR1 and CDR2 are LNHDA and SQIVND (reference sequence). Deletions cut 2 bases from V and 11 bases from J, with 17 bases between. CDR3 protein: CASSISLRAQGQYF. CDR3 DNA: TGTGCCAGTAGTATATCGCTGAGGGCCCAGGGGCAGTATTTT.

This clonotype has ten or more counts. This sequence joins TRBV5-5 and TRBJ2-7, with D possibly TRBD1 on 5 matching bases. The CDR3 is 16 residues long. Per germline, CDR1 SGHKS and CDR2 YYEKEE (reference sequence). The germline V and J ends were trimmed by 5 bases and 0 bases, with 18 bases remaining between them. CDR3 loop: CASSLDKVLTSYEQYF. CDR3 bases: TGTGCCAGCAGTCTGGACAAGGTCCTTACCTCCTACGAGCAGTACTTC.

The rearrangement links TRBV29-1 to TRBJ2-7; TRBD1 agrees at 8 bases. The germline V gene has CDR1 SQVTM and CDR2 ANQGSEA. The V and J ends lost 6 bases and 1 base, in that order; junction bases with no gene match: 8. This CDR3 region has 14 residues. Here the CDR3 DNA reads TGCAGCGTGGGGCCCAGGACAGGGTCCTACGAGCAGTACTTC. Amino acid sequence: CSVGPRTGSYEQYF.

This chain uses TRBV20-1 with TRBJ2-3, with TRBD2 matching over 8 bases. The CDR3 spans 17 residues. V shed 3 bases, J shed 0 bases, and the junction held 11 bases outside the gene matches. CDR1 is DFQATT, CDR2 SNEGSKA, per germline (reference sequence). In nucleotides, the CDR3 is TGCAGTGCTAGTGAGTTAGCGGGAAGACCTAGCACAGATACGCAGTATTTT. Encoded protein: CSASELAGRPSTDTQYF.

In its sample, this clonotype was seen a few times. The rearrangement links TRBV13 to TRBJ2-4; 7 positions match TRBD2. Germline V gene sequence: CDR1 PRHDT, CDR2 FYEKMQ (reference sequence). This CDR3 region has 17 residues. With V trimmed by 3 bases and J by 0 bases, 8 bases remained unmatched. CDR3 nucleotides: TGTGCCAGCAGCTTCTGGGAGGGGCCGGTAGCCAAAAACATTCAGTACTTC. Its protein is CASSFWEGPVAKNIQYF.

The chain joins TRBV9 to TRBJ2-2; 13 bases fit TRBD2. CDR1 and CDR2 from the germline V gene are SGDLS and YYNGEE. V lost 0 bases and J lost 9; bases outside the gene matches: 5. The CDR3 runs 16 residues. CDR3 DNA: TGTGCCAGCAGCGTAGGTGGGACTAGCGGGATCAGGGAGCTGTTTTTT. Residues: CASSVGGTSGIRELFF.

The V gene is TRBV29-1, the J gene TRBJ2-2; tentative D call: TRBD1 (7 bases). The V gene's germline CDR1 is SQVTM and CDR2 ANQGSEA. CDR3 length equals 17 residues. V dropped 2 bases and J dropped 2 bases, with 18 bases sitting between them. CDR3 region: CSVEKAEGAGNTGELFF. The CDR3 DNA is TGCAGCGTTGAAAAAGCCGAGGGGGCGGGAAACACCGGGGAGCTGTTTTTT.

The gene calls are TRBV4-2 and TRBJ2-5, with 14 bases identical to TRBD2. J lost 2 bases, V lost 3 bases, and 5 bases had no gene match. CDR1 LGHNA and CDR2 YNFKEQ come from the germline V gene. The length of the CDR3 is 17 residues. CDR3 sequence reads: CASSQGGLAGGQETQYF. The CDR3 nucleotides are TGTGCCAGCAGCCAGGGAGGACTAGCGGGAGGACAAGAGACCCAGTACTTC.

This chain's CDR3 is CASSHPEVYEQYF. CDR3 bases: TGCGCCAGCAGCCACCCCGAGGTGTACGAGCAGTACTTC. The V and J genes are TRBV4-1 and TRBJ2-7; D is ambiguous. The CDR3 spans 13 residues. V shed 3 bases and J shed 4 bases, with 10 bases lying between them. Germline CDR1 MGHRA, CDR2 YSYEKL.

The sample holds a few counts of this clonotype. This chain joins TRBV29-1 and TRBJ2-5, with 7 bases that match TRBD1. The V segment lost 5 bases and the J segment 10 bases; nucleotides outside the gene matches: 10. CDR3 length equals 12 residues. Germline assignment: CDR1 SQVTM and CDR2 ANQGSEA. DNA for the CDR3: TGCAGCGTTCACCTCACAGGGGTCTACCAGTACTTC. Its protein is CSVHLTGVYQYF.

J is TRBJ2-3 and V is TRBV4-1; 7 nucleotides agree with TRBD2. Looked up from germline, CDR1 is MGHRA and CDR2 is YSYEKL. This CDR3 has 16 amino acids. The V and J ends lost 3 bases and 0 bases, in that order; junction bases with no gene match: 6. The CDR3: CASSQPPAGSTDTQYF. CDR3 bases: TGCGCCAGCAGCCAGCCCCCAGCGGGAAGCACAGATACGCAGTATTTT.

This clonotype was observed a handful of times. The chain is built from TRBV3-1 and TRBJ2-2; a possible D gene is TRBD2 (6 bases). The CDR3 loop spans 18 amino acids. Between the trimmed V and J ends, which lost 0 bases and 1 base, there was a span of 15 bases. Germline lookup yields CDR1 LGHDT and CDR2 YNNKEL (reference sequence). CDR3 loop: CASSQETRLGLNTGELFF. The CDR3 coding sequence is TGTGCCAGCAGCCAAGAAACGAGACTAGGCCTGAACACCGGGGAGCTGTTTTTT.

The chain has TRBV5-5 and TRBJ2-1; 9 nucleotides align to TRBD2. Unmatched junction bases numbered 16, after V lost 4 bases and J lost 8 bases. Germline-derived CDR1 and CDR2 are SGHKS and YYEKEE (reference sequence). The length of the CDR3 is 17 residues. As DNA, the CDR3 is TGTGCCAGCAGCCCTACCCTTAGCGGGAGATTGGCCGATGAGCAGTTCTTC. Amino acid sequence: CASSPTLSGRLADEQFF.

This clonotype was detected ten times or more. CDR3 protein: CSASRSLGVAETQYF. The CDR3 DNA is TGCAGTGCTAGCCGCTCGTTAGGGGTGGCGGAGACCCAGTACTTC. The V and J genes are TRBV20-1 and TRBJ2-5, with D possibly being TRBD1 (5 bases). Trimming pared 3 bases from V and 5 bases from J, leaving 19 bases between. CDR3 length equals 15 residues. Germline CDR1 reads DFQATT; CDR2 reads SNEGSKA (reference sequence).

The rearrangement uses TRBV5-1 and TRBJ1-6; maybe TRBD1 (5 bases). This CDR3 region has 14 residues. Between the trimmed V and J ends, which lost 4 bases and 10 bases, there was a span of 15 bases. From germline, CDR1 is SGHRS and CDR2 YFSETQ. CDR3 coding DNA: TGCGCCAGCAGCGGTGGCCGGGGGTCGTCACCCCTCCACTTT. Its translation is CASSGGRGSSPLHF.

This clonotype came up a few times. Sequence at one end of the junction differs from germline and may be a read error. This sequence joins TRBV6-5 and TRBJ1-2; maybe TRBD1 (5 bases). The CDR3 spans 14 residues. Germline V gene data show CDR1 as MNHEY and CDR2 as SVGAGI. The CDR3, as DNA: TGTGCCAGCAGTAACTCGGGCCAGGGCCACGGCTACACCTTC. Protein product: CASSNSGQGHGYTF.